Below, 18 T cell receptor beta chains from the same sample are listed, as sequenced in a study of regulatory T cells in long-lasting Graves disease. The TCR beta library used iRepertoire HTBI primers with Arm-PCR amplification of CDR3. In TCRdb, the multiplex PCR reads were re-called with MiXCR into one record per CDR3 protein. The sample has 410,000 or so distinct CDR3 sequences, 15% seen once; the top ten hold 15% to 20%. As for time point: newly diagnosed GD, antithyroid drugs for less than 3 months. Making the TCR library involved RNA that had been extracted from PBMCs. This same sample was also taken into another study, of T cells in Graves' hyperthyroidism and ophthalmopathy.

The sequencing used peripheral blood mononuclear cells (PBMCs), collected at new diagnosis, from a patient treated with antithyroid drugs. The receptors were sampled from a woman in her 30s with Graves disease.

This clonotype was counted many times. The genes are TRBV5-1 and TRBJ2-1, with D possibly matching TRBD2 (6 bases). The V end was cut by 3 bases, the J end by 4 bases, with 20 bases between. The CDR3 is 17 amino acids. Looked up from germline, CDR1 is SGHRS and CDR2 is YFSETQ. CDR3 bases: TGCGCCAGCAGCTCCTTTGGGGAAGCGGGTGATTACAATGAGCAGTTCTTC. Its protein product is CASSSFGEAGDYNEQFF. Variable domain in full (rest from reference TRBV5-1 and TRBJ2-1): KAGVTQTPRYLIKTRGQQVTLSCSPISGHRSVSWYQQTPGQGLQFLFEYFSETQRNKGNFPGRFSGRQFSNSRSEMNVSTLELGDSALYLCASSSFGEAGDYNEQFFGPGTRLTVL.

There are many counts of this clonotype. This sequence joins TRBV6-1 and TRBJ2-3; D perhaps matches TRBD1 (5 bases). Germline values: CDR1 MNHNS, CDR2 SASEGT. Deletions cut 2 bases from V and 4 bases from J, with 16 bases between. This CDR3 spans 16 amino acids. CDR3 sequence (DNA): TGTGCCAGCAGTGAAAGTCAGGGAACAGCCCCAGATACGCAGTATTTT. Translation gives CASSESQGTAPDTQYF.

This clonotype was seen many times. The CDR3: CASTDTGVEAFF. CDR3 DNA: TGTGCCAGCACTGATACAGGGGTGGAAGCTTTCTTT. The rearrangement uses TRBV28 and TRBJ1-1, with 7 bases aligning to TRBD1. V dropped 7 bases and J dropped 8; count of bases not matched to a gene: 7. Germline CDR1 is MDHEN and CDR2 is SYDVKM. The length of the CDR3 is 12 residues.

The chain employs TRBV6-2 or TRBV6-3 and TRBJ1-1, with D uncertain. Germline CDR1 is MNHEY and CDR2 is SVGEGT. The V gene lost 2 bases and the J gene lost 5 bases, with 15 bases spanning the gap. This CDR3 region has 15 residues. CDR3 nucleotide sequence: TGTGCCAGCAGTTACAAAAGTGCAGGATCGACTGAAGCTTTCTTT. Its translation is CASSYKSAGSTEAFF.

In its sample, this clonotype was seen many times. The chain combines TRBV20-1 with TRBJ2-7; 7 nucleotides align to TRBD2. The CDR3 totals 15 residues. CDR1 is DFQATT, CDR2 SNEGSKA, per germline (reference sequence). The V segment lost 7 bases and the J segment 2 bases; nucleotides outside the gene matches: 14. The CDR3 sequence: CSVANIRAGAYEQYF. The CDR3 region has the DNA TGCAGTGTTGCTAATATTCGGGCGGGAGCCTACGAGCAGTACTTC.

This clonotype was recorded a few times. The V call is TRBV5-6, the J call TRBJ2-3; 7 bases are a match to TRBD2. The junction had 13 bases not matched to a gene; V was cut back by 4 bases and J by 2 bases. From germline, CDR1 is SGHDT and CDR2 YYEEEE. The CDR3 is 17 residues long. CDR3 sequence reads: CASSPRGLGRDTDTQYF. The CDR3 DNA follows: TGTGCCAGCAGCCCCCGGGGCTTGGGGAGGGACACAGATACGCAGTATTTT. Complete variable domain (other parts from reference TRBV5-6 and TRBJ2-3): DAGVTQSPTHLIKTRGQQVTLRCSPKSGHDTVSWYQQALGQGPQFIFQYYEEEERQRGNFPDRFSGHQFPNYSSELNVNALLLGDSALYLCASSPRGLGRDTDTQYFGPGTRLTVL.

This clonotype was seen repeatedly, ten times or more. V usage is TRBV20-1 and J usage is TRBJ1-2; D may be TRBD1 (6 bases). From germline, CDR1 is DFQATT and CDR2 SNEGSKA (reference sequence). This CDR3 spans 14 amino acids. Trimming shortened V by 6 bases and J by 4 bases, and 18 bases separated the two germline ends. The CDR3 sequence: CSANSRGRGYGYTF. The CDR3 DNA sequence: TGCAGTGCCAACTCCAGGGGCCGGGGCTATGGCTACACCTTC.

This clonotype was found many times. The chain carries TRBV6-1 and TRBJ2-7, with a possible D match to TRBD1 (6 bases). Germline V gene lookup returns CDR1 MNHNS and CDR2 SASEGT. Trimming took 5 bases from V and 3 from J, leaving 11 bases between them. This CDR3 has 13 residues. The CDR3 sequence: CASSRQAYYEQYF. The CDR3 nucleotides are TGTGCCAGCAGTCGACAGGCTTACTACGAGCAGTACTTC.

The J gene is TRBJ2-1, the V gene TRBV9, with 12 bases aligning to TRBD2. CDR3 length equals 14 residues. Germline V lookup: CDR1 SGDLS, CDR2 YYNGEE. J gave up 6 bases and V 6 bases, and 4 bases lay outside the gene matches. The DNA of the CDR3 is TGTGCCAGCAACCCGGGACTAGCGGGCAATGAGCAGTTCTTC. Its translation: CASNPGLAGNEQFF.

This clonotype was observed at least ten times. The chain couples TRBV30 to TRBJ2-2; a weak D match, TRBD1 (5 bases). The CDR3 is 12 residues long. Per germline, CDR1 GTSNPN and CDR2 SVGIG (reference sequence). The V and J ends lost 5 bases and 4 bases respectively, with 8 bases between them. As DNA, the CDR3 is TGTGCCTGGGGACAACTCACCGGGGAGCTGTTTTTT. It translates to CAWGQLTGELFF.

This clonotype was detected many times. V is TRBV6-1 and J is TRBJ2-1; D possibly matches TRBD1 or TRBD2 (5 bases each). V was pared by 1 base and J by 5 bases, with 9 bases between. Germline-derived CDR1 and CDR2 are MNHNS and SASEGT. This CDR3 region has 14 residues. CDR3 sequence: CASSEEGTNNEQFF. CDR3 DNA: TGTGCCAGCAGTGAAGAGGGGACGAACAATGAGCAGTTCTTC.

The chain couples TRBV7-9 to TRBJ2-5; tentatively, D is TRBD2 (6 bases). The CDR3 runs 15 residues. V lost 5 bases to trimming and J lost 2 bases, with 15 bases between them. Germline CDR1 is SEHNR and CDR2 is FQNEAQ (reference sequence). This CDR3 reads CASSLPRGTQETQYF. The CDR3, as DNA: TGTGCCAGCAGCCTACCGCGGGGAACGCAAGAGACCCAGTACTTC.

This clonotype was recorded a few times. V and J are TRBV24-1 and TRBJ2-3; 10 bases match TRBD2. Per germline, CDR1 KGHDR and CDR2 SFDVKD. The CDR3 spans 13 residues. J lost 6 bases, V lost 7 bases, and 3 bases had no gene match. In DNA form, the CDR3 reads TGTGCCACCAGACTAGCGGGAAGGGATACGCAGTATTTT. It codes for CATRLAGRDTQYF.

This clonotype was found many times. The V and J genes are TRBV20-1 and TRBJ2-2, with D uncertain. In germline, CDR1 is DFQATT, CDR2 SNEGSKA (reference sequence). CDR3 size: 13 residues. Between the trimmed V and J ends, which lost 2 bases and 5 bases, there was a span of 9 bases. The CDR3: CSARNRVTGELFF. CDR3 nucleotides: TGCAGTGCTAGAAATAGGGTTACCGGGGAGCTGTTTTTT.

This clonotype was observed a handful of times. A far larger clone lies a single base away; this is likely a read error. The CDR3 region has the DNA TGTGCCAGCAGAAACAGACCCCAAGAGGCCCAGTACTTC. This translates into CASRNRPQEAQYF. The J gene is TRBJ2-3, the V gene TRBV25-1; D is uncertain. Near its end, the DNA agrees better with TRBJ2-5, so the J call may be wrong. Germline V lookup: CDR1 MGHDK, CDR2 SYGVNS. The CDR3 extends over 13 amino acids.

This clonotype was detected only a few times. The CDR3 region has the DNA TGTGCCAGCATGCGACAGGGGGTCACCGGGGAGCTGTTTTTT. Translation: CASMRQGVTGELFF. The chain has TRBV12-3 or TRBV12-4 and TRBJ2-2; 9 bases align to TRBD1. V lost 7 bases, J lost 4 bases, and 4 bases stayed unmatched. The CDR3 runs 14 residues.

This clonotype appeared a few times. This may come from a read error, since a much larger clone is one base off. This chain uses TRBV20-1 with TRBJ2-7; D possibly corresponds to TRBD2 (5 bases). Per the germline V gene, CDR1 is DFQATT and CDR2 is SNEGSKA (reference sequence). Between the trimmed V and J ends, which lost 3 bases and 3 bases, there was a span of 12 bases. This CDR3 contains 13 residues. CDR3 in DNA: TGCAGTGCTAGGGACGTAGAGGGCTACGAGCAGTACTTC. The encoded protein is CSARDVEGYEQYF.

Ten or more counts support this clonotype. The V and J genes are TRBV27 and TRBJ2-1, with 8 bases identical to TRBD2. Germline trimming cut 6 bases from V and 8 bases from J; bases unmatched to any gene: 6. The CDR3 sequence is 13 residues long. Germline V gene sequence: CDR1 MNHEY, CDR2 SMNVEV (reference sequence). CDR3 loop: CASRKTSAYEQFF. As DNA, the CDR3 is TGTGCCAGCAGGAAGACTAGCGCTTATGAGCAGTTCTTC.